This T cell receptor beta chain appears in the sequencing data of a study of blood T cell repertoires in COVID-19. The repertoire was sequenced with immunoSEQ multiplex PCR; TCRdb's copy has only in-frame clones and lacks some. The sample lists 300,000 to 450,000 clones; approximately 87% were seen once. Trimming left V 5 bases short and J 3 bases short, with 3 bases between. In germline, CDR1 is KGHSH, CDR2 LQKENI. This CDR3 has 11 residues. The V gene is TRBV18, the J gene TRBJ2-3; D gene unclear. The TCR was taken from a young woman with COVID-19, enrolled during active disease. Sample: peripheral blood. The CDR3 here is CASSATDTQYF. In DNA, the CDR3 is TGTGCCAGCTCAGCGACAGATACGCAGTATTTT.